This T cell receptor beta chain was documented in a study of blood T cell repertoires in COVID-19. Across the whole study: Some COVID-19 samples were acute and others convalescent; all came from the United States, Italy and Spain.

TCRdb's table, derived via immunoSEQ multiplex PCR, lists solely in-frame clones and lacks some. The sample has approximately 480,000 clones; 87% are singletons. Regarding this clone: Other DNA sequences in the sample encode the same CDR3.

Trimming took 0 bases from V and 7 from J, leaving 10 bases between them. This CDR3 has 13 residues. CDR1 is SGHRS, CDR2 YFSETQ, per germline. The recovered donors of Cohort 3 showed two negative PCRs, clearance, or symptom resolution. Sequences were obtained from PBMCs or T cells enriched from blood (not recorded which). This TCR derives from a young woman who had recovered from COVID-19. The chain combines TRBV5-1 with TRBJ1-1, with D possibly matching TRBD1 (6 bases). The CDR3 here is CASSLGQGGEAFF. In DNA form, the CDR3 reads TGCGCCAGCAGCTTGGGCCAAGGGGGTGAAGCTTTCTTT.